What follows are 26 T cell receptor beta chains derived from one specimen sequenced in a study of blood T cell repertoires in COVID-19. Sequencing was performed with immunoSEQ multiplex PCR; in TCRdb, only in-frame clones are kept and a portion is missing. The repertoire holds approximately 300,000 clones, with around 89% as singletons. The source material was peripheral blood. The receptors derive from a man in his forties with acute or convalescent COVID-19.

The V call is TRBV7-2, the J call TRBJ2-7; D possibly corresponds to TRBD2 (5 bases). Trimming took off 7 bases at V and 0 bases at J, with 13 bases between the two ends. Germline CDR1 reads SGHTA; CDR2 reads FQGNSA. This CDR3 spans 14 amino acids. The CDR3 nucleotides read TGTGCCAGCACCCGGGATTCTAGCTCCTACGAGCAGTACTTC. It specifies CASTRDSSSYEQYF.

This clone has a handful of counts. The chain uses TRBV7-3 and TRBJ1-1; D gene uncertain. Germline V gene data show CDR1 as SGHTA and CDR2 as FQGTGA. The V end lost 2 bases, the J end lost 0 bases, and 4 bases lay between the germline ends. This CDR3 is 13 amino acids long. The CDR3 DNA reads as TGTGCCAGCAGCTTATCCATGAACACTGAAGCTTTCTTT. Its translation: CASSLSMNTEAFF.

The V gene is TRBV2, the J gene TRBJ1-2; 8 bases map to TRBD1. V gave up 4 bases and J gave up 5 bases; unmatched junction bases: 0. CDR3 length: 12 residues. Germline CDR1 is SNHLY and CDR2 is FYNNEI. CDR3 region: CASSGTGYGYTF. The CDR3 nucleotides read TGTGCCAGCAGTGGGACAGGGTATGGCTACACCTTC.

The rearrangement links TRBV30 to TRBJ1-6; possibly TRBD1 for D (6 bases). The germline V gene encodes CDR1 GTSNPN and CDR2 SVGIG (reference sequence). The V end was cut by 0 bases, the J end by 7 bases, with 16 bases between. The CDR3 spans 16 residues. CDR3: CAWSVVIGQPNSPLHF. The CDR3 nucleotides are TGTGCCTGGAGTGTAGTCATAGGACAGCCAAATTCACCCCTCCACTTT.

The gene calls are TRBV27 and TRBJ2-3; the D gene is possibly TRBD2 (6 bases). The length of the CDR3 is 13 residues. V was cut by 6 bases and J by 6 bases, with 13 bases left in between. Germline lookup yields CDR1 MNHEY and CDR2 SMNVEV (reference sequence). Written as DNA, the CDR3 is TGTGCCAGCAGCCTGACTAGGCCGGATACGCAGTATTTT. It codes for CASSLTRPDTQYF.

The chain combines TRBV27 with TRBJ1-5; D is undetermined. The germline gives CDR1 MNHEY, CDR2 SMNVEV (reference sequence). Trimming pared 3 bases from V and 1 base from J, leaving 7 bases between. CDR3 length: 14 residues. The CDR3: CASSFVRSNQPQHF. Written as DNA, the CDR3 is TGTGCCAGCAGTTTTGTTCGGAGCAATCAGCCCCAGCATTTT.

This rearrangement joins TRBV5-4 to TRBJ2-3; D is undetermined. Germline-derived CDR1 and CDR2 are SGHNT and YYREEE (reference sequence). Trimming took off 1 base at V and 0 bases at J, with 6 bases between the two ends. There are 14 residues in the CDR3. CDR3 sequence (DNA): TGTGCCAGCAGCTTGCAGAAAAGCACAGATACGCAGTATTTT. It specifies CASSLQKSTDTQYF.

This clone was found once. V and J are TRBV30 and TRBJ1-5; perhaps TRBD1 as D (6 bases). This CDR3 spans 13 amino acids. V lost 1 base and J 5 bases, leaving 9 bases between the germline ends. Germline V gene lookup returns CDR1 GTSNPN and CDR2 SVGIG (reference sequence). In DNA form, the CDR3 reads TGTGCCTGGAGTGCACAGGGTGATCAGCCCCAGCATTTT. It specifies CAWSAQGDQPQHF.

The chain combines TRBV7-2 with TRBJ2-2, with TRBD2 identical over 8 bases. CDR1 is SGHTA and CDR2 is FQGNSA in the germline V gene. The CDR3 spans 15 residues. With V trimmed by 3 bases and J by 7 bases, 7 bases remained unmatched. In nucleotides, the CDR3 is TGTGCCAGCAGCTTCACGGGGGGGCCTAGCGGGGAGCTGTTTTTT. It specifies CASSFTGGPSGELFF.

This CDR3 is CASSFPGDTQYF. CDR3 DNA: TGTGCCAGCAGTTTCCCGGGGGATACGCAGTATTTT. The V gene is TRBV12-3 or TRBV12-4, the J gene TRBJ2-3; D might be TRBD2 (5 bases). V was shortened by 3 bases and J by 6 bases, with 7 bases between the two germline ends. This CDR3 has 12 amino acids.

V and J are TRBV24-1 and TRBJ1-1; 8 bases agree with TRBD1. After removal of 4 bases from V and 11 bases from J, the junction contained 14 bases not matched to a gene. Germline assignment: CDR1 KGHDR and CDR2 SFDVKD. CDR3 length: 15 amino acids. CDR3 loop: CATSDPSSRTGKAFF. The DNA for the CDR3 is TGTGCCACCAGTGACCCTTCCAGTCGGACAGGGAAGGCTTTCTTT.

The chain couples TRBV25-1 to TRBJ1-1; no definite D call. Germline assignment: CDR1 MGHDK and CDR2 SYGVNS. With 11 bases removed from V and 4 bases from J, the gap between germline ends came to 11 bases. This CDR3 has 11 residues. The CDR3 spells CAAGTGTEAFF. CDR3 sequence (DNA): TGTGCCGCCGGTACGGGCACTGAAGCTTTCTTT. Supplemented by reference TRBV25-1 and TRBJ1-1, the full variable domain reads EADIYQTPRYLVIGTGKKITLECSQTMGHDKMYWYQQDPGMELHLIHYSYGVNSTEKGDLSSESTVSRIRTEHFPLTLESARPSHTSQYLCAAGTGTEAFFGQGTRLTVV.

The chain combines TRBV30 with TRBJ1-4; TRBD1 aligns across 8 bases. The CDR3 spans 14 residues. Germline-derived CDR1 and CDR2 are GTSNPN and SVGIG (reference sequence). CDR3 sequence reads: CAGQGVATNEKLFF. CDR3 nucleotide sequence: TGTGCAGGACAGGGAGTTGCAACTAATGAAAAACTGTTTTTT.

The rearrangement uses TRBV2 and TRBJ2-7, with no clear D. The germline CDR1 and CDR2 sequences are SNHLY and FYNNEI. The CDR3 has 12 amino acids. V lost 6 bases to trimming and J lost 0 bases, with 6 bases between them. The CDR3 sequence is CASRVSSYEQYF. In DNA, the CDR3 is TGTGCCAGCAGGGTTAGCTCCTACGAGCAGTACTTC.

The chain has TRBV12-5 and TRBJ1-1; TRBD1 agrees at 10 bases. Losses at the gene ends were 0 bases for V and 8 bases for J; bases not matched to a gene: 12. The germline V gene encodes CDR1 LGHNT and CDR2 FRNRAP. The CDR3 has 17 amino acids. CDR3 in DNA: TGTGCTAGTGGTTTGGTAAGGGGAACCGGGACAGGGGACGAAGCTTTCTTT. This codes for CASGLVRGTGTGDEAFF.

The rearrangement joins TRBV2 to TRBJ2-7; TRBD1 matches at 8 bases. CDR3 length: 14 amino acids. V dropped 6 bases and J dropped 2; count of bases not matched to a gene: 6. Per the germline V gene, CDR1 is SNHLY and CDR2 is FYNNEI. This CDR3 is CASSPDRATYEQYF. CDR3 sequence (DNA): TGTGCCAGCAGCCCGGACAGGGCAACCTACGAGCAGTACTTC.

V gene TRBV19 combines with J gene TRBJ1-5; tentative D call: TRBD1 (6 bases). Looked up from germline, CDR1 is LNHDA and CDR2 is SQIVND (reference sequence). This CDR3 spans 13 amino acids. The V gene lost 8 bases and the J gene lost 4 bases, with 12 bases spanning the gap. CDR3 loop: CASSTGLNQPQHF. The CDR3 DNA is TGTGCCAGTTCTACAGGGTTAAATCAGCCCCAGCATTTT.

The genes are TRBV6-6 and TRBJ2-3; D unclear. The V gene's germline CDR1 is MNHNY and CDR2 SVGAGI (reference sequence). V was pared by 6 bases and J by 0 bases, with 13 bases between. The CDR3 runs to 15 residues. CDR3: CASSDLGPSTDTQYF. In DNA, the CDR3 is TGTGCCAGCAGCGACCTGGGCCCAAGCACAGATACGCAGTATTTT.

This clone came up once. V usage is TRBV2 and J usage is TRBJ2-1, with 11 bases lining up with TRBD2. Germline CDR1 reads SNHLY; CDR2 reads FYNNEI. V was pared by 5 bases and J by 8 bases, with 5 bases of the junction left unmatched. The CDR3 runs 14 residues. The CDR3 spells CASSTSGGSDEQFF. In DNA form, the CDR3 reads TGTGCCAGCAGTACTAGCGGGGGTTCCGATGAGCAGTTCTTC.

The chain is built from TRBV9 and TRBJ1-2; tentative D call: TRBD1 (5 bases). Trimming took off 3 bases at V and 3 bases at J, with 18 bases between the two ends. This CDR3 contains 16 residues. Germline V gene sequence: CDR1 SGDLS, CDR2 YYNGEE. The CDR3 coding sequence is TGTGCCAGCAGCGAGAGCCCTGGGGGGAACTACTATGGCTACACCTTC. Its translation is CASSESPGGNYYGYTF.

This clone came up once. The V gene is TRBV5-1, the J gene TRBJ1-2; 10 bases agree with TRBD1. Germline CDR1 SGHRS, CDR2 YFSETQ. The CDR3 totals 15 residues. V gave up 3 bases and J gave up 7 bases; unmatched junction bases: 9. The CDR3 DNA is TGCGCCAGCAGCTCACCCGACAGGGGGCGAGGTGGCTACACCTTC. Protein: CASSSPDRGRGGYTF.

The CDR3 protein is CASTRDRDMRGELFF. In DNA form, the CDR3 reads TGTGCCAGCACTCGGGACAGGGATATGCGCGGGGAGCTGTTTTTT. V gene TRBV6-5 combines with J gene TRBJ2-2; 9 positions match TRBD1. Germline CDR1 is MNHEY and CDR2 is SVGAGI. The CDR3 is 15 amino acids. V shed 7 bases and J 7 bases; nucleotides not matched to a gene: 10.

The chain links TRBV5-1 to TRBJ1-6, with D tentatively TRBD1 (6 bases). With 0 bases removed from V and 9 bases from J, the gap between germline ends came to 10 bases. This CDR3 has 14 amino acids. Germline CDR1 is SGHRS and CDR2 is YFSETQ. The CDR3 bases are TGCGCCAGCAGCTTGGCAGGGGCCCTTTCACCCCTCCACTTT. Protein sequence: CASSLAGALSPLHF.

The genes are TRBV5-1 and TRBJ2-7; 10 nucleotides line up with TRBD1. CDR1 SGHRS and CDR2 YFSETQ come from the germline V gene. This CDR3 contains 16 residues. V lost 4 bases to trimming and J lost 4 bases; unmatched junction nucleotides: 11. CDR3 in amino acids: CASSRLGGQGDYEQYF. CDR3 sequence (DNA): TGCGCCAGCAGCCGGCTCGGTGGACAGGGGGATTACGAGCAGTACTTC.

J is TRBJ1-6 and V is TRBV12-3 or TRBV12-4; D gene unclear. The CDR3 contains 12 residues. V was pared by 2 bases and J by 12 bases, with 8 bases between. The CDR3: CASSLLSQPLHF. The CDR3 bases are TGTGCCAGCAGTTTACTAAGTCAACCCCTCCACTTT.

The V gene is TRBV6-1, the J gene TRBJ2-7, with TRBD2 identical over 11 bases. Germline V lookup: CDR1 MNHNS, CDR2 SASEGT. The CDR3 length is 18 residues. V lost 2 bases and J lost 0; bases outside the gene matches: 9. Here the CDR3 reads CASSEQLAGAVTSYEQYF. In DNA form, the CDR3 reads TGTGCCAGCAGTGAACAACTAGCGGGAGCCGTGACCTCCTACGAGCAGTACTTC.